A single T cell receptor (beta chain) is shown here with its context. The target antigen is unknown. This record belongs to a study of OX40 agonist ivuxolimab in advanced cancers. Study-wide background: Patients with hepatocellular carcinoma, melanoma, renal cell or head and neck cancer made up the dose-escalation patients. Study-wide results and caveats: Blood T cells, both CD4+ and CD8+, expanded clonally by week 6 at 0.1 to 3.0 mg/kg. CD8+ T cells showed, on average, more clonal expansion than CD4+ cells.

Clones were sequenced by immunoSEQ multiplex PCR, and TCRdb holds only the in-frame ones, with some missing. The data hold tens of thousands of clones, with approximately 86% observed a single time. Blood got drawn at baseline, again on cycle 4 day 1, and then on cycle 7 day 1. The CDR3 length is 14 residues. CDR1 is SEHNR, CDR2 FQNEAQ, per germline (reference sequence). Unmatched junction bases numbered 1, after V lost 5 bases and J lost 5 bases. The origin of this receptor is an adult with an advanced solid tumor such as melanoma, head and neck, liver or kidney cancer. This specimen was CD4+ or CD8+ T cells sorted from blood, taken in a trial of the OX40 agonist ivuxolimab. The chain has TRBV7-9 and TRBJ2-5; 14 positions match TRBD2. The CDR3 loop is CASSRTSGGETQYF. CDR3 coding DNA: TGTGCCAGCAGCCGGACTAGCGGGGGGGAGACCCAGTACTTC.